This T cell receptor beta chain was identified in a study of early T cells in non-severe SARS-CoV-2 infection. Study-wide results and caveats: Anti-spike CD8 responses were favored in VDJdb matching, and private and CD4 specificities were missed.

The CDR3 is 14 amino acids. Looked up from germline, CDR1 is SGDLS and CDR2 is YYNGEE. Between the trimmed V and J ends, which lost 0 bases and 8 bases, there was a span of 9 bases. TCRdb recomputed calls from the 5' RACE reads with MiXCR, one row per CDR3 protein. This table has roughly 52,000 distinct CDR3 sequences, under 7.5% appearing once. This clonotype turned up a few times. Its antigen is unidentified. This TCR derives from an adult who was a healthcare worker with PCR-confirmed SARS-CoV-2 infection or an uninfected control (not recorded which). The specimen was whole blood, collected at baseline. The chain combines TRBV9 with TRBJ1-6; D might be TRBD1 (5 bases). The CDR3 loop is CASSVGGVDSPLHF. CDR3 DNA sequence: TGTGCCAGCAGCGTAGGGGGGGTTGATTCACCCCTCCACTTT. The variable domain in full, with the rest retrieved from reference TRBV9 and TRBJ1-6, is DSGVTQTPKHLITATGQRVTLRCSPRSGDLSVYWYQQSLDQGLQFLIQYYNGEERAKGNILERFSAQQFPDLHSELNLSSLELGDSALYFCASSVGGVDSPLHFGNGTRLTVT.